This TCR beta chain was sequenced in a study of T cells in Graves' hyperthyroidism and ophthalmopathy. The study, taken as a whole, reports: Stable hyperthyroidism and ophthalmopathy were separated using 13 V-J signatures.

CDR1 is SGHRS, CDR2 YFSETQ, per germline. Trimming shortened V by 1 base and J by 3 bases, and 8 bases separated the two germline ends. This CDR3 spans 13 amino acids. A few counts support this clonotype. Its antigen is unknown. Thyroid ultrasound, orbital computed tomography, clinical symptoms, and serum thyroxine and TRAb underpinned diagnoses. Amplified TCR beta CDR3 regions derived from RNA transcripts. First-round RT-PCR of the TCR CDR3 relied on the HTBI primer set. TCRdb redid the calling of the multiplex PCR reads with MiXCR, one entry per CDR3 protein. The data hold about 700,000 distinct CDR3 sequences, with 14% observed a single time.

This TCR came from a woman younger than 30 with Graves' hyperthyroidism. The genes are TRBV5-1 and TRBJ2-7; the D is unclear. Material for sequencing was blood. In DNA form, the CDR3 reads TGCGCCAGCAGCTTGCAGACCCTCTACGAGCAGTACTTC. This codes for CASSLQTLYEQYF.